These 30 T cell receptor beta chains share one sample of origin, sequenced in a study of CD8 T cells in ankylosing spondylitis. Points from the study as a whole: It appeared that ankylosing spondylitis blood was characterized by a TCR beta motif of fewer than ten highly homologous variants.

The antigens these receptors bind are not known. TCRdb fed the 5' RACE reads into MiXCR, producing one record per CDR3 protein. The data show about 840,000 distinct CDR3 sequences, with 12% seen just once and approximately 0.5% held by the top ten. The material sequenced was blood, either unsorted or a sorted T cell fraction (not recorded which). Receptor source: a male donor with ankylosing spondylitis.

The table lists this clonotype with a few counts. This chain joins TRBV20-1 and TRBJ2-4, with D possibly called TRBD1 or TRBD2 (7 bases each). Germline V gives CDR1 DFQATT, CDR2 SNEGSKA (reference sequence). V lost 4 bases and J 9 bases, leaving 13 bases between the germline ends. This CDR3 comprises 12 residues. CDR3 sequence: CSAIDREGIQYF. CDR3 nucleotide sequence: TGCAGTGCTATAGACAGGGAGGGCATTCAGTACTTC.

This clonotype was recorded a few times. This sequence joins TRBV5-4 and TRBJ2-5; tentatively, D is TRBD2 (5 bases). Trimming took 5 bases from V and 0 from J, leaving 14 bases between them. The CDR3 totals 15 residues. Germline CDR1 reads SGHNT; CDR2 reads YYREEE (reference sequence). The CDR3 spells CASRLGSGYQETQYF. DNA of the CDR3: TGTGCCAGCAGGTTAGGGTCGGGGTACCAAGAGACCCAGTACTTC.

This clonotype turned up a few times. J is TRBJ1-4 and V is TRBV18; D gene unclear. The V end was cut by 4 bases, the J end by 7 bases, with 16 bases between. Germline values: CDR1 KGHSH, CDR2 LQKENI. This CDR3 region has 15 residues. The CDR3 protein is CASSRRTESGEKLFF. The DNA for the CDR3 is TGTGCCAGCTCACGTCGGACGGAGTCGGGTGAAAAACTGTTTTTT.

V usage is TRBV7-2 and J usage is TRBJ1-5; D is possibly TRBD1 (6 bases). Germline V gene lookup returns CDR1 SGHTA and CDR2 FQGNSA. The CDR3 has 13 amino acids. Trimming stripped 7 bases from V and 9 bases from J, with 16 bases between. As DNA, the CDR3 is TGTGCCAGCACTTTGGCAGGGGCTCTGCCCCAGCATTTT. Amino acid sequence: CASTLAGALPQHF.

The CDR3 coding sequence is TGTGCCAGCAGTTTAGTCTCGGCAGGGCGAGGCTACACCTTC. It specifies CASSLVSAGRGYTF. The chain has TRBV12-3 or TRBV12-4 and TRBJ1-2; maybe TRBD1 (5 bases). CDR3 length: 14 amino acids. V lost 1 base and J lost 8, with 14 bases in between.

In its sample, this clonotype was seen a few times. The chain recombines TRBV20-1 with TRBJ1-2, with D possibly matching TRBD1 (6 bases). The V gene's germline CDR1 is DFQATT and CDR2 SNEGSKA (reference sequence). V lost 2 bases and J lost 8, with 24 bases in between. CDR3 length equals 16 residues. The CDR3 DNA is TGCAGTGCTAGACAAGGGGGATTACCCACACAAACGGGCTACACCTTC. Translating it yields CSARQGGLPTQTGYTF.

This clonotype has ten or more counts. The gene calls are TRBV6-1 and TRBJ1-1, with 7 positions matching TRBD1. The germline CDR1 and CDR2 sequences are MNHNS and SASEGT. J was trimmed by 7 bases and V by 7 bases; bases with no gene match: 12. The CDR3 runs to 14 residues. CDR3 sequence: CASTAQGGGSEAFF. The DNA for the CDR3 is TGTGCCAGCACCGCCCAGGGGGGGGGCAGTGAAGCTTTCTTT.

This clonotype was detected only a few times. The chain uses TRBV6-5 and TRBJ2-3; D gene unclear. With 2 bases removed from V and 2 bases from J, the gap between germline ends came to 8 bases. From germline, CDR1 is MNHEY and CDR2 SVGAGI. This CDR3 region has 14 residues. In nucleotides, the CDR3 is TGTGCCAGCAGTTACAACTACCCCACAGATACGCAGTATTTT. Amino acid sequence: CASSYNYPTDTQYF.

The chain combines TRBV28 with TRBJ2-1; D is ambiguous. Deletions cut 3 bases from V and 15 bases from J, with 15 bases between. The germline V gene has CDR1 MDHEN and CDR2 SYDVKM. The CDR3 totals 12 residues. The CDR3 DNA sequence: TGTGCCAGCAGTTTTGCGGCCGTTGCTGGGTTCTTC. It translates to CASSFAAVAGFF.

The table lists this clonotype with a few counts. CDR3 sequence: CASMLYGGANVLTF. CDR3 nucleotides: TGTGCCAGCATGCTATACGGGGGGGCCAACGTCCTGACTTTC. V usage is TRBV7-2 and J usage is TRBJ2-6; D is unresolved. With 7 bases removed from V and 4 bases from J, the gap between germline ends came to 11 bases. The germline gives CDR1 SGHTA, CDR2 FQGNSA. This CDR3 is built from 14 residues.

The chain joins TRBV7-1 to TRBJ1-6; D is unresolved. TRBV7-1 is classed as an ORF, of uncertain function. This CDR3 spans 13 amino acids. Trimming took 8 bases from V and 8 from J, leaving 13 bases between them. In nucleotides, the CDR3 is TGTGCCAGCGGGCAGCCCCATTATTCACCCCTCCACTTT. Translated: CASGQPHYSPLHF.

There are a few counts of this clonotype. The chain employs TRBV6-1 and TRBJ2-7; 9 nucleotides agree with TRBD2. From germline, CDR1 is MNHNS and CDR2 SASEGT. The CDR3 has 14 amino acids. V gave up 6 bases and J gave up 7 bases; unmatched junction bases: 10. DNA for the CDR3: TGTGCCAGCAGCATAGCGGGAGCGGCTTCGGAGCAGTACTTC. Translation: CASSIAGAASEQYF.

V gene TRBV3-1 combines with J gene TRBJ2-7, with 14 bases matching TRBD2. Germline CDR1 is LGHDT and CDR2 is YNNKEL (reference sequence). The trim removed 4 bases at V and 6 bases at J, leaving 8 bases unmatched. CDR3 size: 16 residues. The CDR3 here is CASSLRTSGRLGEQYF. The CDR3 region has the DNA TGTGCCAGCAGCCTCCGGACTAGCGGGAGGCTCGGCGAGCAGTACTTC.

This chain links TRBV4-3 with TRBJ2-1, with D perhaps TRBD2 (6 bases). Germline CDR1 and CDR2: LGHNA and YSLEER. The V and J ends lost 4 bases and 14 bases respectively, with 15 bases between them. The CDR3 is 12 residues long. CDR3 protein: CASSLRGGTKFF. The CDR3 bases are TGCGCCAGCAGCCTCAGAGGCGGGACGAAGTTCTTC.

This clonotype showed up many times. This chain links TRBV7-2 with TRBJ1-5; 9 bases line up with TRBD1. CDR1 is SGHTA and CDR2 is FQGNSA in the germline V gene. V was pared by 5 bases and J by 0 bases, with 5 bases of the junction left unmatched. The CDR3 extends over 16 amino acids. For the CDR3, the DNA is TGTGCCAGCAGCCCCCGGACAGGGGTTAGCAATCAGCCCCAGCATTTT. Protein product: CASSPRTGVSNQPQHF.

This clonotype occurred many times. The chain employs TRBV5-1 and TRBJ1-1; D gene uncertain. Germline V gene lookup returns CDR1 SGHRS and CDR2 YFSETQ. The CDR3 covers 14 residues. V lost 0 bases, J lost 6 bases, and 12 bases lay in between. The CDR3 DNA is TGCGCCAGCAGCTTGGAAGGGATGGAAGCTGAAGCTTTCTTT. This translates into CASSLEGMEAEAFF.

This clonotype was seen a few times. The chain joins TRBV20-1 to TRBJ2-3; 11 bases are a match to TRBD2. Germline V gene data show CDR1 as DFQATT and CDR2 as SNEGSKA (reference sequence). This CDR3 contains 17 residues. With V trimmed by 2 bases and J by 4 bases, 11 bases remained unmatched. CDR3 sequence (DNA): TGCAGTGCTAGACGCCTTAGACTAGCGGGGATGGCAGATACGCAGTATTTT. This translates into CSARRLRLAGMADTQYF.

The V call is TRBV6-1, the J call TRBJ2-1; no firm D call. V was clipped by 7 bases and J by 6 bases, with 13 bases between them. The CDR3 length is 13 residues. Germline values: CDR1 MNHNS, CDR2 SASEGT. The CDR3 is CASTDRLGNEQFF. CDR3 in DNA: TGTGCCAGCACTGACCGATTAGGCAATGAGCAGTTCTTC.

This clonotype was seen a handful of times. J is TRBJ2-2 and V is TRBV6-1; 9 bases are shared with TRBD1. Germline lookup yields CDR1 MNHNS and CDR2 SASEGT. This CDR3 has 15 amino acids. V gave up 6 bases and J gave up 5 bases; unmatched junction bases: 7. The DNA for the CDR3 is TGTGCCAGCAGGACGGGACAGGGAACAACCGGGGAGCTGTTTTTT. Amino acid sequence: CASRTGQGTTGELFF.

The CDR3 region is CASSSVQGANYGYTF. The CDR3 region has the DNA TGTGCCAGCAGTTCAGTACAGGGGGCTAACTATGGCTACACCTTC. This chain links TRBV12-3 or TRBV12-4 with TRBJ1-2, with TRBD1 matching 8 bases. J was trimmed by 0 bases and V by 4 bases; bases with no gene match: 4. This CDR3 is built from 15 residues.

The rearrangement joins TRBV15 to TRBJ2-5, with D maybe TRBD2 (6 bases). The CDR3 sequence is 13 residues long. Germline V lookup: CDR1 LNHNV, CDR2 YYDKDF (reference sequence). With 0 bases removed from V and 8 bases from J, the gap between germline ends came to 10 bases. The CDR3 loop is CATSRDPGGTQYF. Here the CDR3 DNA reads TGTGCCACCAGCAGAGATCCCGGGGGTACCCAGTACTTC.

The CDR3 here is CASSVDIRAAGSSYNEQFF. As DNA, the CDR3 is TGTGCCAGCAGCGTAGACATTCGGGCCGCGGGAAGCTCCTACAATGAGCAGTTCTTC. The chain combines TRBV9 with TRBJ2-1, with a tentative D call TRBD2 (6 bases). Germline V lookup: CDR1 SGDLS, CDR2 YYNGEE. The CDR3 runs 19 residues. The V end was cut by 0 bases, the J end by 0 bases, with 19 bases between.

This clonotype has just a few counts. The J gene is TRBJ2-5, the V gene TRBV7-9; D gene ambiguous. Trimming took 2 bases from V and 5 from J, leaving 15 bases between them. The CDR3 runs to 15 residues. Germline V CDR1 and CDR2: SEHNR, FQNEAQ (reference sequence). The CDR3 sequence is CASSLYGVQEETQYF. The CDR3 DNA follows: TGTGCCAGCAGCTTATATGGGGTCCAGGAGGAGACCCAGTACTTC.

This clonotype was detected a few times. This rearrangement joins TRBV20-1 to TRBJ2-7, with 8 bases lining up with TRBD2. CDR1 and CDR2 (germline): DFQATT, SNEGSKA (reference sequence). Trimming cost V 6 bases and J 5 bases; bases outside gene matches: 6. This CDR3 is built from 12 residues. Here the CDR3 reads CSARTSRDEQYF. Here the CDR3 DNA reads TGCAGTGCCCGGACTAGCCGCGACGAGCAGTACTTC.

The chain employs TRBV4-3 and TRBJ1-1; maybe TRBD1 (6 bases). This CDR3 is 13 amino acids long. V lost 4 bases to trimming and J lost 6 bases, with 12 bases between them. The V gene's germline CDR1 is LGHNA and CDR2 YSLEER. The CDR3 coding sequence is TGCGCCAGCAGCCTGAGGGCAGGGGCTGAAGCTTTCTTT. It is translated as CASSLRAGAEAFF.

This clonotype was observed a handful of times. The rearrangement uses TRBV28 and TRBJ1-2; tentative D call: TRBD1 (5 bases). The V end was cut by 6 bases, the J end by 3 bases, with 11 bases between. The length of the CDR3 is 13 residues. Looked up from germline, CDR1 is MDHEN and CDR2 is SYDVKM. The CDR3, as DNA: TGTGCCAGCAGCTTGGGACCGCACTATGGCTACACCTTC. This encodes CASSLGPHYGYTF.

This clonotype was counted a few times. The chain employs TRBV29-1 and TRBJ1-1; 11 bases align to TRBD1. V was pared by 6 bases and J by 2 bases, with 2 bases of the junction left unmatched. The CDR3 runs 13 residues. Germline CDR1 SQVTM, CDR2 ANQGSEA. The CDR3 DNA reads TGCAGCGTCGGGACAGGGGGAAACACTGAAGCTTTCTTT. Translation gives CSVGTGGNTEAFF.

A few counts support this clonotype. CDR3 region: CAISRHHAGQASTDTQYF. CDR3 bases: TGTGCCATCAGTAGACACCACGCAGGACAGGCTAGCACAGATACGCAGTATTTT. The chain joins TRBV10-3 to TRBJ2-3, with 7 bases fitting TRBD1. The CDR3 covers 18 residues. Germline V gives CDR1 ENHRY, CDR2 SYGVKD. V dropped 5 bases and J dropped 0; count of bases not matched to a gene: 14.

V and J are TRBV6-2 or TRBV6-3 and TRBJ2-5; D is uncertain. V lost 6 bases and J 4 bases, leaving 12 bases between the germline ends. The CDR3 has 13 amino acids. Germline V gene data show CDR1 as MNHEY and CDR2 as SVGEGT. The CDR3 DNA reads as TGTGCCAGCAGCCCCATGTTGGGAGAGACCCAGTACTTC. It encodes CASSPMLGETQYF.

This clonotype has only a few counts. This chain links TRBV20-1 with TRBJ1-2; TRBD1 matches at 8 bases. The CDR3 totals 12 residues. J lost 6 bases, V lost 2 bases, and 2 bases had no gene match. The germline V gene encodes CDR1 DFQATT and CDR2 SNEGSKA (reference sequence). DNA of the CDR3: TGCAGTGCTAGAACAGGGGGACATGGCTACACCTTC. It specifies CSARTGGHGYTF.